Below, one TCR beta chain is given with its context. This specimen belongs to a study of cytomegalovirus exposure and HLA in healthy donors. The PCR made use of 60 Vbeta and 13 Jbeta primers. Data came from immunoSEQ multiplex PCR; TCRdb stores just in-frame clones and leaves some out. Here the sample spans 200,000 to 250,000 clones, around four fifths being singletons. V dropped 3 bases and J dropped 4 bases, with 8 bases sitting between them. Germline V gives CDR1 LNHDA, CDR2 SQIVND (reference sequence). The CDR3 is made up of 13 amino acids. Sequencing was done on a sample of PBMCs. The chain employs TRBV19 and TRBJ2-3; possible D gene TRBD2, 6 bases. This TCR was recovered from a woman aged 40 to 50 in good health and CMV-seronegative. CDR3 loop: CASSITSSDTQYF. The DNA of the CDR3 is TGTGCCAGTAGTATTACTAGCTCAGATACGCAGTATTTT.